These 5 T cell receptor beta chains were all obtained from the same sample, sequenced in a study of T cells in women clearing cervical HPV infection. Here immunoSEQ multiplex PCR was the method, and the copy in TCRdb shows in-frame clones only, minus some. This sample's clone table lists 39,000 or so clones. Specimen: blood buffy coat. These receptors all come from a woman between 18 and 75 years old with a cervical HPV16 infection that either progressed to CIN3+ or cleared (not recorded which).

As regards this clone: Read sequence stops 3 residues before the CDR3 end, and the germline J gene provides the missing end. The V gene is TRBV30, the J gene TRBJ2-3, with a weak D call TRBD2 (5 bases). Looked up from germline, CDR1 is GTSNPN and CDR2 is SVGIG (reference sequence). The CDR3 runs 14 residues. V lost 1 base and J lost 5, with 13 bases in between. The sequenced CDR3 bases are TGTGCCTGGAGTGCGGGCCAGGCGGGAGATACG. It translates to CAWSAGQAGDT. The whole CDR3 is CAWSAGQAGDTQYF.

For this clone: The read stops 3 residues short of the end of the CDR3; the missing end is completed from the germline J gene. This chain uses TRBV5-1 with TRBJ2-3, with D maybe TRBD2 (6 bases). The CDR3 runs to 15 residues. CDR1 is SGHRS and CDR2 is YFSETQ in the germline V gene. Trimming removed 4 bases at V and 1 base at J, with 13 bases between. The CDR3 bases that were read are TGCGCCAGCAGCCCTCCCGGGACTCGCACAGATACG. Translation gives CASSPPGTRTDT. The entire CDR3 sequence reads CASSPPGTRTDTQYF.

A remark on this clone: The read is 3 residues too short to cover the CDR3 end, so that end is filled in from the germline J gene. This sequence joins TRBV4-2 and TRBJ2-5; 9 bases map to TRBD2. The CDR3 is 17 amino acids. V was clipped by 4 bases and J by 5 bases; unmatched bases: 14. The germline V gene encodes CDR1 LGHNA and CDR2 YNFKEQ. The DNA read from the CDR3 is TGTGCCAGCAGCCTCCAAGCAGCGGCGGGGGGGGGTGAGACC. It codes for CASSLQAAAGGGET. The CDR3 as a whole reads CASSLQAAAGGGETQYF.

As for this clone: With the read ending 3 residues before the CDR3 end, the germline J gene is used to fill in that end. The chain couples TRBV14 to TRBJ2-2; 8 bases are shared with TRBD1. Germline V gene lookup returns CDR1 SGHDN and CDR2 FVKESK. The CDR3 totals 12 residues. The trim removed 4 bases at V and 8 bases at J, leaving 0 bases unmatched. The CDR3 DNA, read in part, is TGTGCCAGCAGCCGACAGGGGGGGGAG. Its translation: CASSRQGGE. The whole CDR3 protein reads CASSRQGGELFF.

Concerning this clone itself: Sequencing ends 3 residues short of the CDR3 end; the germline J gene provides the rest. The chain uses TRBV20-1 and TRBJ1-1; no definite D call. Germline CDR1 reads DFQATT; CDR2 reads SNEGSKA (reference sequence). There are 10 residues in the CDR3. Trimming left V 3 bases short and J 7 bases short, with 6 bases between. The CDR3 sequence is CSASYHEAFF. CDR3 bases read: TGCAGTGCTAGCTACCATGAA.